Listed below are T cell receptor beta chains from one sample, sequenced in a study of technical replicates of blood from a handful of donors. Clones were read by immunoSEQ multiplex PCR, and TCRdb kept only the in-frame ones, dropping some. The table records 84,000 or so clones, around 93% of them present only once. The sequencing sample was made of T cells isolated from PBMCs. These receptors came from a human donor in good health. CDR3s include the opening cysteine and the closing phenylalanine or tryptophan. Fields, in order: D gene, J gene, V gene, clone size, CDR3 protein, CDR3 DNA. A D gene is named only where the DNA matches it firmly. The size field is filled for only some rows; it gives once, few, many or a size class.

TRBD1 | TRBJ1-2 | TRBV13 | once | CASSLGPGGPTNYGYTF | TGTGCCAGCAGCCTAGGGCCAGGGGGTCCAACTAACTATGGCTACACCTTC
TRBD1 | TRBJ1-1 | TRBV7-9 | . | CASSPRDRGSTEAFF | TGTGCCAGCAGCCCCCGGGACAGGGGAAGTACTGAAGCTTTCTTT
. | TRBJ1-5 | TRBV15 | . | CATGRYNQPQHF | TGTGCCACCGGGAGGTACAATCAGCCCCAGCATTTT
TRBD1 | TRBJ2-1 | TRBV14 | . | CASSPGTGGRNEQFF | TGTGCCAGCAGCCCGGGGACAGGGGGGCGCAATGAGCAGTTCTTC
. | TRBJ1-3 | TRBV4-1 | . | CASSPYLVSGNTIYF | TGCGCCAGCAGCCCCTACCTTGTCTCTGGAAACACCATATATTTT
TRBD1 | TRBJ2-5 | TRBV7-9 | . | CASSIRGKETQYF | TGTGCCAGCAGCATCAGGGGGAAAGAGACCCAGTACTTC
. | TRBJ2-7 | TRBV4-2 | . | CASSQDVRITPDQYF | TGTGCCAGCAGCCAAGATGTCAGGATAACGCCAGATCAGTACTTC
TRBD1 | TRBJ1-1 | TRBV2 | . | CASSVYRGVTEAFF | TGTGCCAGCAGTGTATACAGGGGGGTCACTGAAGCTTTCTTT
TRBD2 | TRBJ2-7 | TRBV28 | . | CASSLKVAGDHEQYF | TGTGCCAGCAGTTTAAAGGTAGCGGGAGACCACGAGCAGTACTTC
. | TRBJ2-3 | TRBV5-1 | . | CASRGLGGTDTQYF | TGCGCCAGCAGGGGACTGGGCGGCACAGATACGCAGTATTTT
. | TRBJ2-1 | TRBV7-9 | . | CASSSRANYNEQFF | TGTGCCAGCAGCTCCCGAGCAAATTACAATGAGCAGTTCTTC
. | TRBJ2-5 | TRBV10-1 | . | CASSRTSPTRDQYF | TGCGCCAGCAGTAGGACAAGCCCGACAAGAGACCAGTACTTC
TRBD2 | TRBJ2-5 | TRBV13 | . | CASSLDLGGSVSQETQYF | TGTGCCAGCAGCTTAGATCTTGGCGGGAGTGTCTCTCAAGAGACCCAGTACTTC
. | TRBJ1-2 | TRBV7-2 | . | CASSLLSSPTYGYTF | TGTGCCAGCAGCTTATTGTCCAGTCCGACTTATGGCTACACCTTC
. | TRBJ1-3 | TRBV29-1 | . | CSVVMLEGNTIYF | TGCAGCGTTGTGATGTTGGAGGGAAACACCATATATTTT
TRBD2 | TRBJ2-1 | TRBV7-8 | once | CASSLTAEGSGGYNEQFF | TGTGCCAGCAGCTTAACCGCTGAGGGTAGCGGGGGCTACAATGAGCAGTTCTTC
. | TRBJ1-5 | TRBV12-5 | . | CASGLVLQGSNQPQHF | TGTGCTAGTGGTTTGGTACTCCAGGGAAGCAATCAGCCCCAGCATTTT
TRBD1 | TRBJ2-1 | TRBV2 | . | CASLWTDRAAWNEQFF | TGTGCCAGCCTTTGGACGGACAGGGCAGCATGGAATGAGCAGTTCTTC
TRBD2 | TRBJ2-3 | TRBV27 | . | CASSLAGALDTQYF | TGTGCCAGCAGTTTAGCGGGAGCGCTAGATACGCAGTATTTT
TRBD1 | TRBJ2-3 | TRBV15 | . | CATSRDEGLQGIADTQYF | TGTGCCACCAGCAGAGATGAGGGTTTACAGGGGATAGCGGATACGCAGTATTTT
. | TRBJ1-1 | TRBV30 | few | CAWSVLGGTTEAFF | TGTGCCTGGAGTGTACTTGGGGGCACCACTGAAGCTTTCTTT
TRBD1 | TRBJ2-7 | TRBV29-1 | . | CSVAQGEFYEQYF | TGCAGCGTCGCACAGGGGGAGTTCTACGAGCAGTACTTC
. | TRBJ2-7 | TRBV2 | . | CASSDDGEGGEQYF | TGTGCCAGCAGTGACGACGGGGAAGGGGGAGAGCAGTACTTC
. | TRBJ1-1 | TRBV2 | once | CASRSPGKRTEAFF | TGTGCCAGCAGGTCCCCGGGTAAACGAACTGAAGCTTTCTTT
. | TRBJ2-5 | TRBV28 | . | CATFVGGGVWEETQYF | TGTGCCACCTTCGTAGGAGGGGGCGTTTGGGAAGAGACCCAGTACTTC
. | TRBJ1-2 | TRBV6-5 | . | CASSYSRGGVSGYTF | TGTGCCAGCAGTTACTCGCGAGGTGGCGTGAGTGGCTACACCTTC
TRBD1 | TRBJ2-3 | TRBV5-1 | once | CASSLGQGSTDTQYF | TGCGCCAGCAGCTTGGGACAGGGGAGCACAGATACGCAGTATTTT
. | TRBJ1-1 | TRBV28 | . | CASNSGGATEAFF | TGTGCCAGCAATAGTGGGGGCGCCACTGAAGCTTTCTTT
. | TRBJ1-3 | TRBV13 | . | CASRVEAGNTIYF | TGTGCCAGCAGAGTAGAGGCTGGAAACACCATATATTTT
. | TRBJ1-2 | TRBV5-4 | . | CASSFISQANYGYTF | TGTGCCAGCAGCTTTATCAGCCAGGCCAACTATGGCTACACCTTC
TRBD1 | TRBJ2-7 | TRBV19 | once | CASPGTGTISSSYEQYF | TGTGCCAGTCCCGGGACAGGGACGATTTCTAGCTCCTACGAGCAGTACTTC
TRBD1 | TRBJ1-5 | TRBV6-1 | . | CASRPGQGRQPQHF | TGTGCCAGCAGGCCGGGACAGGGGCGGCAGCCCCAGCATTTT
. | TRBJ1-6 | TRBV13 | few | CASSNQYNSPLHF | TGTGCCAGCAGCAATCAGTACAATTCACCCCTCCACTTT